A selection of T cell receptor beta chains follows, all from one sample in a study of T-cell memory formation after mild COVID-19. TCRdb called the 5' RACE reads again in MiXCR, with one record for every CDR3 protein. The profile shows 300,000 to 400,000 distinct CDR3 sequences, about 16% of them singletons. The source material was PBMCs or a T cell subset sorted from them (not recorded which). The receptors come from a man between 18 and 29 years old who had mild COVID-19 (a few samples of this study predate the infection). Cell type and time point are not known. The CDR3 runs from the conserved cysteine through the conserved F or W. A D gene is named only where the DNA matches it firmly. The size field is filled for only some rows; it gives once, few, many or a size class.

D: TRBD2; V: TRBV7-9; J: TRBJ2-1; size: few; CDR3: CASSPPPASGGAIYNEQFF; DNA: TGTGCCAGCAGCCCCCCCCCGGCTAGCGGGGGGGCCATCTACAATGAGCAGTTCTTC
D: NA; V: TRBV11-2; J: TRBJ1-3; size: many; CDR3: CASSFSGDTIYF; DNA: TGTGCCAGCAGCTTCTCAGGGGACACCATATATTTT
D: TRBD1; V: TRBV11-1; J: TRBJ1-1; size: few; CDR3: CASSIKPGTGIRNTEAFF; DNA: TGTGCCAGCAGCATTAAGCCCGGGACAGGGATCAGGAACACTGAAGCTTTCTTT
D: NA; V: TRBV20-1; J: TRBJ1-2; size: few; CDR3: CSAITGFAGYTF; DNA: TGCAGTGCTATCACAGGGTTCGCCGGCTACACCTTC
D: NA; V: TRBV7-2; J: TRBJ2-5; size: many; CDR3: CASSHPGAVETQYF; DNA: TGTGCCAGCAGCCACCCAGGGGCGGTTGAGACCCAGTACTTC
D: NA; V: TRBV20-1; J: TRBJ2-5; size: NA; CDR3: CSAGETQYF; DNA: TGCAGTGCCGGGGAGACCCAGTACTTC
D: NA; V: TRBV20-1; J: TRBJ1-2; size: NA; CDR3: CSATGVGGYTF; DNA: TGCAGTGCTACAGGGGTGGGAGGCTACACCTTC
D: NA; V: TRBV27; J: TRBJ2-3; size: NA; CDR3: CASSLLSTDTQYF; DNA: TGTGCCAGCAGTTTACTCAGCACAGATACGCAGTATTTT
D: TRBD1; V: TRBV24-1; J: TRBJ2-3; size: few; CDR3: CATSDQGQGDTQYF; DNA: TGTGCCACCAGTGATCAGGGACAGGGAGATACGCAGTATTTT
D: TRBD1; V: TRBV29-1; J: TRBJ2-7; size: NA; CDR3: CSVGTGNSYEQYF; DNA: TGCAGCGTAGGGACAGGAAATTCCTACGAGCAGTACTTC
D: NA; V: TRBV20-1; J: TRBJ2-4; size: few; CDR3: CSARDLRDNSKNIQYF; DNA: TGCAGTGCTAGAGATCTTAGAGACAACAGCAAAAACATTCAGTACTTC
D: NA; V: TRBV28; J: TRBJ2-3; size: few; CDR3: CASSLPAGKGDTQYF; DNA: TGTGCCAGCAGTTTACCGGCGGGGAAGGGGGATACGCAGTATTTT
D: TRBD1; V: TRBV9; J: TRBJ1-2; size: many; CDR3: CASSAWTGRGYTF; DNA: TGTGCCAGCAGCGCTTGGACAGGGAGAGGCTACACCTTC
D: NA; V: TRBV9; J: TRBJ1-5; size: many; CDR3: CASSVALSPVNQPQHF; DNA: TGTGCCAGCAGCGTAGCTCTCAGCCCAGTCAATCAGCCCCAGCATTTT
D: NA; V: TRBV29-1; J: TRBJ1-2; size: NA; CDR3: CSVYTGSFGYTF; DNA: TGCAGCGTTTATACAGGCTCCTTCGGCTACACCTTC
D: TRBD2; V: TRBV7-9; J: TRBJ2-5; size: NA; CDR3: CASSLAAGDQETQYF; DNA: TGTGCCAGCAGCTTGGCAGCGGGGGACCAAGAGACCCAGTACTTC
D: NA; V: TRBV9; J: TRBJ1-6; size: few; CDR3: CASSPSIGDGLNSPLHF; DNA: TGTGCCAGCAGCCCGAGTATTGGGGACGGCCTCAATTCACCCCTCCACTTT
D: NA; V: TRBV7-9; J: TRBJ2-7; size: NA; CDR3: CATGTGTGEQYF; DNA: TGTGCCACCGGCACAGGAACGGGGGAGCAGTACTTC
D: NA; V: TRBV7-2; J: TRBJ2-4; size: NA; CDR3: CASSPARAARAQYF; DNA: TGTGCCAGCAGCCCAGCCCGAGCAGCGCGCGCTCAGTACTTC
D: TRBD1; V: TRBV7-8; J: TRBJ2-1; size: NA; CDR3: CASSLGGQGINEQFF; DNA: TGTGCCAGCAGCTTAGGGGGACAGGGTATCAATGAGCAGTTCTTC
D: NA; V: TRBV5-1; J: TRBJ1-2; size: few; CDR3: CASSLMTPGSGGYTF; DNA: TGCGCCAGCAGCCTCATGACCCCAGGGTCTGGCGGCTACACCTTC
D: TRBD1; V: TRBV6-5; J: TRBJ1-3; size: NA; CDR3: CASRGQVSGNTIYF; DNA: TGTGCCAGCAGGGGACAGGTCTCTGGAAACACCATATATTTT
D: NA; V: TRBV5-5; J: TRBJ1-5; size: NA; CDR3: CASSWGAGRFSNQPQHF; DNA: TGTGCCAGCAGCTGGGGAGCAGGGAGGTTTAGCAATCAGCCCCAGCATTTT
D: NA; V: TRBV27; J: TRBJ2-6; size: NA; CDR3: CASSFTGSGANVLTF; DNA: TGTGCCAGCAGTTTTACCGGTTCTGGGGCCAACGTCCTGACTTTC
D: NA; V: TRBV6-2/TRBV6-3; J: TRBJ1-6; size: NA; CDR3: CASSFRGAYNSPLHF; DNA: TGTGCCAGCAGTTTCCGGGGCGCCTATAATTCACCCCTCCACTTT
D: TRBD2; V: TRBV5-5; J: TRBJ2-7; size: NA; CDR3: CASSPRTGLGIYEQYF; DNA: TGTGCCAGCAGCCCCCGAACGGGACTAGGAATCTACGAGCAGTACTTC
D: NA; V: TRBV11-1; J: TRBJ2-5; size: NA; CDR3: CASSLEMGETQYF; DNA: TGTGCCAGCAGCTTAGAAATGGGTGAGACCCAGTACTTC
D: NA; V: TRBV20-1; J: TRBJ2-5; size: NA; CDR3: CSASGAVASKTQYF; DNA: TGCAGTGCTAGTGGGGCAGTGGCGTCGAAGACCCAGTACTTC
D: TRBD1; V: TRBV12-3/TRBV12-4; J: TRBJ1-1; size: NA; CDR3: CASSFWTGANTEAFF; DNA: TGTGCCAGCAGTTTTTGGACAGGGGCAAACACTGAAGCTTTCTTT
D: NA; V: TRBV9; J: TRBJ2-6; size: NA; CDR3: CASSVATEYAWVLTF; DNA: TGTGCCAGCAGCGTAGCTACGGAATACGCCTGGGTCCTGACTTTC
D: NA; V: TRBV4-1; J: TRBJ2-5; size: few; CDR3: CASSQDWGQETQYF; DNA: TGCGCCAGCAGCCAAGACTGGGGCCAAGAGACCCAGTACTTC
D: NA; V: TRBV6-5; J: TRBJ2-3; size: NA; CDR3: CASRNHLSGDTQYF; DNA: TGTGCCAGCCGAAACCATCTTAGCGGAGATACGCAGTATTTT
D: NA; V: TRBV20-1; J: TRBJ1-5; size: few; CDR3: CRARPGQSSQPQHF; DNA: TGCAGGGCCAGACCGGGACAATCATCTCAGCCCCAGCATTTT
D: NA; V: TRBV3-1; J: TRBJ2-2; size: many; CDR3: CASSQTNLGGTGELFF; DNA: TGTGCCAGCAGCCAAACGAATTTAGGAGGAACCGGGGAGCTGTTTTTT
D: NA; V: TRBV2; J: TRBJ1-4; size: few; CDR3: CASSGRLGTNEKLFF; DNA: TGTGCCAGCAGTGGACGTTTGGGTACTAATGAAAAACTGTTTTTT
D: NA; V: TRBV29-1; J: TRBJ2-1; size: few; CDR3: CSVGSADEQFF; DNA: TGCAGCGTTGGGTCAGCGGATGAGCAGTTCTTC
D: NA; V: TRBV6-2/TRBV6-3; J: TRBJ2-2; size: NA; CDR3: CGTWDRTKNTGELFF; DNA: TGTGGAACCTGGGACCGTACTAAAAACACCGGGGAGCTGTTTTTT
D: TRBD1; V: TRBV28; J: TRBJ1-5; size: NA; CDR3: CASSFDRGLLRGQPQHF; DNA: TGTGCCAGCAGTTTTGACAGGGGCCTTTTAAGGGGGCAGCCCCAGCATTTT
D: NA; V: TRBV12-3/TRBV12-4; J: TRBJ2-5; size: many; CDR3: CTSGQNQETQYF; DNA: TGCACTTCCGGCCAAAACCAAGAGACCCAGTACTTC
D: NA; V: TRBV6-1; J: TRBJ1-6; size: once; CDR3: CASIFTKSNSPLHF; DNA: TGTGCCAGCATCTTCACAAAGAGTAATTCACCCCTCCACTTT
D: TRBD1; V: TRBV7-2; J: TRBJ1-6; size: few; CDR3: CASSLTQGALSPLHF; DNA: TGTGCCAGCAGCCTGACCCAGGGGGCCCTGTCACCCCTCCACTTT
D: NA; V: TRBV7-2; J: TRBJ2-3; size: many; CDR3: CASSLAGTSSPDTQYF; DNA: TGTGCCAGCAGCTTAGCGGGGACAAGTTCCCCAGATACGCAGTATTTT
D: TRBD2; V: TRBV7-2; J: TRBJ2-2; size: many; CDR3: CASSVPVGGYGELFF; DNA: TGTGCCAGCAGCGTTCCGGTGGGGGGGTACGGGGAGCTGTTTTTT
D: NA; V: TRBV12-3/TRBV12-4; J: TRBJ1-2; size: few; CDR3: CASTLTGGYTF; DNA: TGTGCCAGCACCCTAACAGGGGGCTACACCTTC
D: TRBD2; V: TRBV10-3; J: TRBJ2-1; size: many; CDR3: CAIRGTRGDNEQFF; DNA: TGTGCCATCAGAGGGACTAGGGGAGACAATGAGCAGTTCTTC
D: NA; V: TRBV5-1; J: TRBJ2-2; size: many; CDR3: CASKIDTGELFF; DNA: TGCGCCAGCAAAATAGACACCGGGGAGCTGTTTTTT